This TCR beta chain was sequenced for a study of blood T cell repertoires in COVID-19 (dated by TCRdb to 2018 to 2021). Looking at the study overall: Samples covering the acute and convalescent phases of COVID-19 were provided by collaborators in the United States, Italy and Spain. The prospective study material was composed of cDNA or gDNA derived from T cells, B-cell-depleted T cells, or PBMCs. The dataset comprised deeply sampled blood TCRbeta repertoires from subjects exposed to, actively infected with, or recovered from COVID-19. A freely available public database, intended as a resource for researchers studying the immune response to SARS-CoV-2, is where the repertoires were released. The samples were drawn from two sources: the first 160 participants of the ongoing ImmuneRACE study, and 950 to 1,500 subjects contributed by 6 global collaborators. Nearly every sample came with metadata listing a de-identified subject ID, COVID-19 status, age in years and sex. Where available, HLA class I and class II types were obtained from metadata supplied by the sample provider rather than from assay-based typing.

As concerns this clone: Its antigen has not been determined. No much larger clone exists at a distance of one base, and base qualities are not known.

TCRbeta CDR3 regions were amplified from genomic DNA using the immunoSEQ Assay, a bias-controlled multiplex PCR. The published analysis was carried out like this. The number of nucleated cells in each sample was estimated from the amplification of reference gene primers within the assay. To quantify the absolute abundance of each unique TCRbeta CDR3 rearrangement, sequence reads were collapsed and filtered. For each sample, productive Simpson clonality was calculated as the square root of Simpson's diversity index across productive rearrangements. In TCRdb, the immuneACCESS table is reduced to in-frame sequences with V and J assigned. These tables do not hold every clone; where another copy was compared, an unresolved V gene accounts for under half, and the others remain unexplained. Clone size and the V and J calls come from that table; the DNA yielded D and trimming. In all, the sample holds approximately 77,000 clones, and less than 85% of those were seen once. 16% of the sample is held by the ten biggest clonotypes.

Collaborating institutions collected whole blood in K2EDTA tubes following their own protocols. For TCRbeta analysis, collaborators shipped samples in one of three forms: frozen whole blood, isolated PBMCs, or DNA extracted from either of those sample types. Measured from the cysteine to the phenylalanine, the CDR3 is 16 residues long. Only the CDR3 portion is preserved as DNA: 48 bases, with reading frame beginning at the first base. Relative to germline, V is 3 bases shorter and J is 5 bases shorter, with 17 bases between their ends. Sequences MDHEN (CDR1) and SYDVKM (CDR2) are obtained from the germline V gene. General findings and caveats noted by the study authors: How much clinical and demographic metadata was included differed by source and by participant, and the metadata was provided uncurated.

The chain employs TRBV28 and TRBJ1-5; a weak D assignment points to TRBD1 (5 bases agree). The TCR comes from an older man with active or convalescent COVID-19. The material sequenced was peripheral blood. The encoded CDR3 is CASSFLEAKGYQPQHF. In nucleotides, the sequence is TGTGCCAGCAGTTTTTTAGAAGCTAAGGGGTATCAGCCCCAGCATTTT.